This TCR beta chain was sequenced in a study of blood T cell repertoires in COVID-19. Ages ranged from 18 to 89 years, with residence in about two dozen US areas. Clinical history as reported by participants underpinned cohort assignment. Clones were sequenced by immunoSEQ multiplex PCR, and TCRdb holds only the in-frame ones, with some missing. Of hundreds of thousands of clones in the sample, 70% to 90% are singletons; the top ten hold approximately 9%. Trimming removed 6 bases at V and 1 base at J, with 14 bases between. Germline loops: CDR1 MNHEY, CDR2 SVGAGI. The CDR3 consists of 15 residues. The source is a woman aged 45-60 years with acute COVID-19. The chain carries TRBV6-5 and TRBJ2-3; weak D call: TRBD2 (6 bases). Sequencing was done on a sample of PBMCs or T cells enriched from blood (not recorded which). The CDR3 region has the DNA TGTGCCAGCAGCGTTTTAGCGGCTGGCACAGATACGCAGTATTTT. Translation: CASSVLAAGTDTQYF.